What follows describes a single T cell receptor beta chain. The target antigen is unknown. The entry originates in a study of radiotherapy plus CTLA-4 blockade in lung cancer. Study in general: Objective response was observed in approximately 18% of patients, and disease control in approximately 30%.

Chemo-refractory metastatic non-small-cell lung cancer patients underwent focal radiation alongside CTLA-4 blockade with ipilimumab. Using immunoSEQ multiplex PCR, the repertoire was profiled, and TCRdb retains in-frame clones only, with some absent. This sample has around 63,000 clones, with roughly four fifths found just once. The V and J ends lost 5 bases and 0 bases respectively, with 13 bases between them. The V gene's germline CDR1 is SGHVS and CDR2 FQNEAQ. The CDR3 length is 15 residues. Broader study findings: Blood saw expansion of tumor-derived TCR clones after radiotherapy plus ipilimumab. The best predictor of response was reported to be early blood T cell clone dynamics, with interferon-beta.

This chain joins TRBV7-8 and TRBJ1-2; possible D gene TRBD1, 5 bases. Sample: peripheral blood, taken from a patient treated with radiotherapy plus ipilimumab. This sequence originates from a human donor with non-small cell lung cancer whose response to radiotherapy plus ipilimumab could not be evaluated. Some clones in this sample may be carry-over from other donors' samples. The CDR3 nucleotides read TGTGCCAGCAGCCCCTCCGGGGGAGCTAACTATGGCTACACCTTC. Translated, it gives CASSPSGGANYGYTF. Full variable domain (remainder filled in from reference TRBV7-8 and TRBJ1-2): GAGVSQSPRYKVAKRGQDVALRCDPISGHVSLFWYQQALGQGPEFLTYFQNEAQLDKSGLPSDRFFAERPEGSVSTLKIQRTQQEDSAVYLCASSPSGGANYGYTFGSGTRLTVV.